This record looks at one T cell receptor beta chain sequence and its context. Its antigen is unknown. These data originate in a study of blood T cells in healthy people across ages. Broader study findings: Fewer expanded clones and more diversity marked long-lived versus aged donors.

There are 15 residues in the CDR3. The germline gives CDR1 MNHEY, CDR2 SVGAGI. Trimming took 2 bases from V and 2 from J, leaving 12 bases between them. For the second PCR, which ran for 7 to 11 cycles, a sample-barcoded 5' primer and a J-beta primer mix were used. MiXCR was run by TCRdb on the 5' RACE reads, yielding one entry per CDR3 protein. The table records around 990,000 distinct CDR3 sequences, under 30% of them present only once. A further study also used this sample, focusing on T cells of mothers and their children. As reported in that work: Slightly higher, non-significant overlap characterized related mother-child pairs relative to unrelated pairs.

The chain combines TRBV6-5 with TRBJ1-1; D gene ambiguous. This receptor was identified in a girl aged 2 to 9 in good health. Specimen: blood. Written as DNA, the CDR3 is TGTGCCAGCAGTTACCTAGGGATCGGTAACACTGAAGCTTTCTTT. Translated: CASSYLGIGNTEAFF.